This T cell receptor (beta chain) was captured by sequencing in a study of T cell repertoires in cytomegalovirus infection. The overall study: Alongside well-studied HLA-B-restricted CMV epitopes, recently identified HLA-C-restricted CMV epitopes were also used.

The CDR3 runs 13 residues. Per germline, CDR1 KGHSH and CDR2 LQKENI. V shed 4 bases and J shed 6 bases, with 12 bases lying between them. Worth noting for this clonotype: Its matching antigen is unknown.

Each CDR3 protein gets one entry after TCRdb re-called the reads with MiXCR. The data contain about 350,000 distinct CDR3 sequences, about 34% of them seen just once; the ten biggest clones take up approximately 15%. The source material was cultured PBMCs, sampled from culture after CMV antigen stimulation. This chain joins TRBV18 and TRBJ1-2; a possible D gene is TRBD1 (6 bases). This receptor was taken from a human donor in good health (CMV status not recorded). Some clones in this sample may be carry-over from other donors' samples. CDR3 region: CASSHGQNNGYTF. In DNA form, the CDR3 reads TGTGCCAGCTCACATGGACAGAACAATGGCTACACCTTC. Filled out from reference TRBV18 and TRBJ1-2, the complete variable domain reads NAGVMQNPRHLVRRRGQEARLRCSPMKGHSHVYWYRQLPEEGLKFMVYLQKENIIDESGMPKERFSAEFPKEGPSILRIQQVVRGDSAAYFCASSHGQNNGYTFGSGTRLTVV.